This T cell receptor beta chain was captured by sequencing in a study of shared clonotypes between healthy human individuals. CD45RO-negative, CCR7-selected cells formed the naive CD8 fraction, which excluded terminally differentiated effector memory CD45RA+ cells. Deep-level running was used for the assay. Using immunoSEQ multiplex PCR, the repertoire was profiled, and TCRdb retains in-frame clones only, with some absent. The profile shows 1.5 million to 2.5 million clones, about 95% of them singletons. The sample taken for sequencing was naive CD8+ T cells sorted from blood. The clonotype was recovered from a man between 18 and 29 years old in good health.

The CDR3 reads CASSIASSGRAGTGELFF. CDR3 DNA sequence: TGTGCCAGTAGTATAGCCTCGAGCGGGAGGGCCGGGACCGGGGAGCTGTTTTTT. This chain connects TRBV19 to TRBJ2-2; 10 bases are a match to TRBD2. V dropped 1 base and J dropped 5; count of bases not matched to a gene: 10. CDR3 length: 18 amino acids. CDR1 and CDR2 from the germline V gene are LNHDA and SQIVND (reference sequence).